This T cell receptor (beta chain) was sequenced during a study of T-cell reconstitution after alpha-beta-depleted transplantation in children. Unique molecular identifiers were incorporated into the prepared TCRbeta library. TCRdb used MiXCR to reprocess the PCR reads, holding one entry per CDR3 protein. The sample lists under 300,000 distinct CDR3 sequences, roughly a tenth seen once, with around 5% in the top ten. This clonotype was observed many times. The germline V gene has CDR1 MNHEY and CDR2 SVGAGI. The CDR3 is 15 residues long. Trimming took off 6 bases at V and 5 bases at J, with 20 bases between the two ends.

The V gene is TRBV6-5, the J gene TRBJ2-7; maybe TRBD1 (5 bases). The receptor comes from a human donor who donated a stem cell graft to a child with SCID. The specimen was PBMCs from the stem cell graft donor, collected from the stem cell graft. CDR3 protein: CASSRTSSQGHEQYF. The CDR3, as DNA: TGTGCCAGCAGCCGGACATCGAGCCAAGGTCACGAGCAGTACTTC.